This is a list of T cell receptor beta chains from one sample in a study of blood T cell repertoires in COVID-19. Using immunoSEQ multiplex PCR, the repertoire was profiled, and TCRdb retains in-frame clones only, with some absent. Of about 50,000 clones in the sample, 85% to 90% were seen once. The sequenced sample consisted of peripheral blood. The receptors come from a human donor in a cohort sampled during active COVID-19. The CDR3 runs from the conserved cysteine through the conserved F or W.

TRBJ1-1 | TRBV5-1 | CASSLTGVRTEAFF
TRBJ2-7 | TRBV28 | CASSFLALAGSSYEQYF
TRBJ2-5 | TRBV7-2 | CASSLVEQSQETQYF
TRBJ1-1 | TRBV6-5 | CASRVQGINTEAFF
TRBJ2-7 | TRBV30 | CAWSARGREQYF
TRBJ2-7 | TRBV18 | CASSPPGQPTHEQYF
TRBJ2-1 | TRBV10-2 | CASNTGTSGNNEQFF
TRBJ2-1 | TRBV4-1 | CASSQDGSGNEQFF
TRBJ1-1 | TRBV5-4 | CASSAGVDTEAFF
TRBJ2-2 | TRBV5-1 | CASSLAIGGSNTGELFF
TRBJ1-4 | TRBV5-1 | CASSLAGLGAANEKLFF
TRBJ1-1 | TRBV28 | CASIRPGGGTEAFF
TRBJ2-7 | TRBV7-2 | CASSLAGGVYYEQYF
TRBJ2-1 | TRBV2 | CASSDENRMDEQFF
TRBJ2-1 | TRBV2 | CASSEGTGSYNEQFF
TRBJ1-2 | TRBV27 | CASSLGGGNGYTF
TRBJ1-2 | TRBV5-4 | CASSPGEGGYTF
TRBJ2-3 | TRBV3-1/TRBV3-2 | CASSPRLATDTQYF
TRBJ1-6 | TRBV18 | CASSDTDNSPLHF
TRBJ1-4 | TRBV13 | CASRSTQGNEKLFF
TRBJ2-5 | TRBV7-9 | CASSLMVIGGAQETQYF
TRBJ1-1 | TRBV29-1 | CSVVGQGAIVEAFF
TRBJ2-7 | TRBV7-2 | CASSFSGGTYEQYF
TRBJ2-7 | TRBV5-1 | CASSLGAGPRNEQYF
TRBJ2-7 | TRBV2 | CASSEVRGTYEQYF
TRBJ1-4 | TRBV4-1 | CASSQGEAPEDNEKLFF
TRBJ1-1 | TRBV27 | CASSFGDTTEAFF
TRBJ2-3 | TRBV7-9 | CASSLFSSVLTDTQYF
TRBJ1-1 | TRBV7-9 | CAARGNTEAFF
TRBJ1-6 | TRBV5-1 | CASSFQADNSPLHF
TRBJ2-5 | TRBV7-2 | CASSPAGAEETQYF
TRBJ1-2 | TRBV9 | CASAESRGTYGYTF
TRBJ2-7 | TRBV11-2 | CASSFIGTSSYEQYF
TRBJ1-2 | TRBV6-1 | CASSEWGEGNYGYTF
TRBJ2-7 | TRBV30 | CAWSVPGGTYEQYF
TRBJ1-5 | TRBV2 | CASTKQGQASNQPQHF
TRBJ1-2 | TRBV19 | CASSTGTTYGYTF
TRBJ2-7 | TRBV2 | CASSETDSDYPYEQYF
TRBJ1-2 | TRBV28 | CATVTSYGYTF
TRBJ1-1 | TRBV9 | CASSGQELNTEAFF
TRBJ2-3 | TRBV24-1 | CATSTGGGADTQYF
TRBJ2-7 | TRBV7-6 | CASSPTSGSLNEQYF
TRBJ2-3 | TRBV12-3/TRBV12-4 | CATTGSPTDTQYF
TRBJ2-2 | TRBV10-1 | CASGQLVTGELFF
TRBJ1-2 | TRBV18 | CASSKPGDGYTF
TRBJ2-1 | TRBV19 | CASSPLAGYGNEQFF
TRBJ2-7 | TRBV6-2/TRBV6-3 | CASSSGTSGIYEQYF
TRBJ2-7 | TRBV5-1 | CASSLSNGRASEQYF
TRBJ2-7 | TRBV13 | CASSFFTSSYEQYF
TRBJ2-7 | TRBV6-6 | CASRAGDRAGYEQYF
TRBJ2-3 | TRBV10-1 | CASIRLPFHADTQYF
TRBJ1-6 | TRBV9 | CASSVGAMNSPLHF
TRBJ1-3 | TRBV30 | CACTGFSGNTIYF
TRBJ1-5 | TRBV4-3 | CASSQDFTAGGQPQHF